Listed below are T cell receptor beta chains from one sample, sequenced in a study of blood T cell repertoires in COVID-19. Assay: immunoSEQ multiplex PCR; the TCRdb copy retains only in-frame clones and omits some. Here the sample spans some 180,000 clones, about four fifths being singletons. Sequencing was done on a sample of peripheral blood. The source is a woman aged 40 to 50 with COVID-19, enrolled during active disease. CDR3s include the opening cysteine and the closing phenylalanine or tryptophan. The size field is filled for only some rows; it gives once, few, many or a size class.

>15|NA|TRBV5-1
CASSITSSGANVLTF
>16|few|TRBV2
CASRGRDSPPNTEAFF
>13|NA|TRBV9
CASSVGQKETQYF
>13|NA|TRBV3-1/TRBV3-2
CASSRAETDTQYF
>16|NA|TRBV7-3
CASSLRQTPSTGELFF
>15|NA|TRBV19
CASSIGQTGQETQYF
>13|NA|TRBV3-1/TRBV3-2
CASSQGGTDTQYF
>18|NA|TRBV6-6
CASSPRTSGPSSYNEQFF
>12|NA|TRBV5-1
CASSLTGETQYF
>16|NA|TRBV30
CAWSLRGTGLQETQYF
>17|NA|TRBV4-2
CASSQVLGLAVTGELFF
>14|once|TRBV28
CASKERSSRNEQFF
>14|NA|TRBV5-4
CASSSGQGSAEAFF
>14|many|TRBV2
CASKMEGNQETQYF
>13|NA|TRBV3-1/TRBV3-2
CASSLPGDLGYTF
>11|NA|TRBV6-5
CASTVGNEQFF
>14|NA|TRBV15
CATSRGAGLDGYTF
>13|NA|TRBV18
CASSADRDIGYTF
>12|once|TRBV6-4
CASSGLRDEQFF
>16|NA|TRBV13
CASSFKGEEVNYGYTF
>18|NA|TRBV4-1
CASSQDGARTGANYGYTF
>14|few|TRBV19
CASSRTAWNQPQHF
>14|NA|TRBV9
CASSVWGGYNEQFF
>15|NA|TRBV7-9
CASSSIGEAGSGYTF
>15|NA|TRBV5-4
CASSFGKGGSYEQYF
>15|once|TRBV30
CAWSVLRDRGGLQYF
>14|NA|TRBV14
CASSQGFPRGEQYF
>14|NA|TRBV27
CASGRKPSTDTQYF
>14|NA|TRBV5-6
CASSPRSYNSPLHF
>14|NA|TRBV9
CASSVGAGENTIYF
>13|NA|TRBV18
CASSGSPSGEQYF
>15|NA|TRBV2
CASRGTVVYQETQYF
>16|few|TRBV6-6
CASSYSGGGNTGELFF
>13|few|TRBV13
CASSLDRGEKLFF
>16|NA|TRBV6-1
CASSEGVGGLWEGYTF